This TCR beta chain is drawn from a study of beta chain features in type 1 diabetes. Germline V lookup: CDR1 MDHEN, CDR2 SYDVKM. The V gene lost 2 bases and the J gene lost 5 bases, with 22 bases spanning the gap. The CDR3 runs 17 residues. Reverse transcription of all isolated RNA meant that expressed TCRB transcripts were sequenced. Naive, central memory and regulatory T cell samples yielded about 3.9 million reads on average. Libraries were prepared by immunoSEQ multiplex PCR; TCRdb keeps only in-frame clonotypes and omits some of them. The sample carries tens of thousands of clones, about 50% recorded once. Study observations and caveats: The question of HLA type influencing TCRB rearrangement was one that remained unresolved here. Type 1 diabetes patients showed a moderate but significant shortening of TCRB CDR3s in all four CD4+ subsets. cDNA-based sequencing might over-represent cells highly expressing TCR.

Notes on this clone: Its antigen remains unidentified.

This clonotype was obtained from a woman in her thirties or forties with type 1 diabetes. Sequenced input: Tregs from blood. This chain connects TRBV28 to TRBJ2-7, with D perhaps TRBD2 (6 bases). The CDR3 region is CASSLPRSRAEGHEQYF. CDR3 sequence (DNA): TGTGCCAGCAGTTTACCCCGTAGCAGGGCGGAGGGGCACGAGCAGTACTTC.